Following are 21 T cell receptor beta chains from one sample sequenced in a study of OX40 agonist ivuxolimab in advanced cancers. The method was immunoSEQ multiplex PCR; TCRdb's version includes in-frame clones alone and lacks a portion of them. The table records 12,000 or so clones, around four fifths of them present only once. Specimen: CD4+ or CD8+ T cells sorted from blood, collected in a trial of the OX40 agonist ivuxolimab. The receptors originated from an adult with an advanced solid tumor such as melanoma, head and neck, liver or kidney cancer.

The V and J genes are TRBV6-1 and TRBJ2-7, with unresolved D. There are 12 residues in the CDR3. V was cut by 2 bases and J by 7 bases, with 9 bases left in between. CDR1 is MNHNS and CDR2 is SASEGT in the germline V gene. CDR3 sequence reads: CASSENVREQYF. The CDR3 coding sequence is TGTGCCAGCAGTGAAAATGTAAGGGAGCAGTACTTC.

The chain has TRBV15 and TRBJ1-5, with a weak D call TRBD1 (5 bases). Trimming pared 0 bases from V and 4 bases from J, leaving 10 bases between. The length of the CDR3 is 15 residues. Germline-derived CDR1 and CDR2 are LNHNV and YYDKDF (reference sequence). CDR3 sequence reads: CATSRDFRDNQPQHF. DNA for the CDR3: TGTGCCACCAGCAGAGATTTCAGGGATAATCAGCCCCAGCATTTT.

The V call is TRBV6-1, the J call TRBJ2-5, with 7 bases identical to TRBD2. Unmatched junction bases numbered 7, after V lost 6 bases and J lost 0 bases. This CDR3 comprises 15 residues. Germline V CDR1 and CDR2: MNHNS, SASEGT. The CDR3 DNA follows: TGTGCCAGCAGCCGCGTCCGGGGGGACCAAGAGACCCAGTACTTC. Translating it yields CASSRVRGDQETQYF.

This clone was found a few times. In DNA form, the CDR3 reads TGTGCCAGCAGCTCACTGGACAGGGATGGCTACACCTTC. Translated: CASSSLDRDGYTF. This chain joins TRBV7-3 and TRBJ1-2; 8 nucleotides align to TRBD1. Germline V gene lookup returns CDR1 SGHTA and CDR2 FQGTGA. With 4 bases clipped from V and 6 bases from J, the junction kept 4 bases outside the gene matches. The CDR3 sequence is 13 residues long.

V usage is TRBV15 and J usage is TRBJ1-2; D not certain. V was cut by 0 bases and J by 2 bases, with 13 bases left in between. The CDR3 contains 16 residues. Germline V gives CDR1 LNHNV, CDR2 YYDKDF (reference sequence). The CDR3 nucleotides are TGTGCCACCAGCAGAGATCGGGGAATAACGAACTATGGCTACACCTTC. This translates into CATSRDRGITNYGYTF.

For this clone: This may be a read error: a much more frequent sequence differs by one nucleotide. The CDR3 loop is CASKLAGGEYNEQFF. Here the CDR3 DNA reads TGTGCCAGCAAGCTTGCGGGAGGCGAGTACAATGAGCAGTTCTTC. The rearrangement links TRBV11-3 to TRBJ2-1, with 8 bases lining up with TRBD2. Germline loops: CDR1 SGHNT, CDR2 YENEEA. Trimming cost V 7 bases and J 4 bases; bases outside gene matches: 9. The CDR3 length is 15 residues.

The gene calls are TRBV6-5 and TRBJ2-7; 10 positions match TRBD1. The CDR3 totals 13 residues. Germline V gene sequence: CDR1 MNHEY, CDR2 SVGAGI. Germline trimming cut 10 bases from V and 6 bases from J; bases unmatched to any gene: 9. CDR3 region: CATHGTGEREQYF. The CDR3, as DNA: TGTGCCACCCACGGGACAGGGGAACGCGAGCAGTACTTC.

The rearrangement links TRBV6-5 to TRBJ2-1; 7 bases line up with TRBD1. This CDR3 has 15 amino acids. Unmatched junction bases numbered 5, after V lost 6 bases and J lost 0 bases. The germline V gene encodes CDR1 MNHEY and CDR2 SVGAGI. The CDR3 region has the DNA TGTGCCAGCAGATTGGGACAGAGCTCCTACAATGAGCAGTTCTTC. Translating it yields CASRLGQSSYNEQFF.

The CDR3 sequence: CASSLGMDEQYF. The CDR3 bases are TGTGCCAGCAGCTTAGGGATGGACGAGCAGTACTTC. This chain connects TRBV7-9 to TRBJ2-7; D remains ambiguous. Germline assignment: CDR1 SEHNR and CDR2 FQNEAQ (reference sequence). This CDR3 comprises 12 residues. The V and J ends lost 1 base and 5 bases respectively, with 6 bases between them.

This chain uses TRBV2 with TRBJ2-1; D remains unclear. Germline V gives CDR1 SNHLY, CDR2 FYNNEI. Trimming took 7 bases from V and 10 from J, leaving 8 bases between them. This CDR3 has 10 amino acids. This CDR3 reads CASTLLEQFF. CDR3 nucleotides: TGTGCCAGCACTCTTCTAGAGCAGTTCTTC. Complete variable domain (other parts from reference TRBV2 and TRBJ2-1): EPEVTQTPSHQVTQMGQEVILRCVPISNHLYFYWYRQILGQKVEFLVSFYNNEISEKSEIFDDQFSVERPDGSNFTLKIRSTKLEDSAMYFCASTLLEQFFGPGTRLTVL.

This clone is medium-sized by share. The chain carries TRBV7-9 and TRBJ2-7, with a weak D call TRBD2 (6 bases). The CDR3 spans 12 residues. Germline CDR1 SEHNR, CDR2 FQNEAQ (reference sequence). V lost 6 bases and J lost 2, with 8 bases in between. The CDR3 DNA reads as TGTGCCAGCAGAGGAGGGACCTACGAGCAGTACTTC. As protein: CASRGGTYEQYF. Supplemented by reference TRBV7-9 and TRBJ2-7, the full variable domain reads DTGVSQNPRHKITKRGQNVTFRCDPISEHNRLYWYRQTLGQGPEFLTYFQNEAQLEKSRLLSDRFSAERPKGSFSTLEIQRTEQGDSAMYLCASRGGTYEQYFGPGTRLTVT.

This sequence joins TRBV5-1 and TRBJ2-3; perhaps TRBD2 as D (5 bases). This CDR3 region has 16 residues. V lost 0 bases and J 6 bases, leaving 17 bases between the germline ends. CDR1 SGHRS and CDR2 YFSETQ come from the germline V gene. The DNA of the CDR3 is TGCGCCAGCAGCTTGGCCGGGAACGCTCCGGTGGATACGCAGTATTTT. Translating gives CASSLAGNAPVDTQYF.

V usage is TRBV16 and J usage is TRBJ2-1, with D unclear. CDR1 is KGHSY, CDR2 FQNENV, per germline. The CDR3 sequence is 14 residues long. V dropped 0 bases and J dropped 8 bases, with 11 bases sitting between them. The CDR3 region has the DNA TGTGCCAGCAGCCAATCACTTCGGTGGGATGAGCAGTTCTTC. Translation: CASSQSLRWDEQFF.

This clone was observed a few times. The chain has TRBV10-3 and TRBJ2-3; 7 bases map to TRBD2. CDR1 is ENHRY, CDR2 SYGVKD, per germline. This CDR3 contains 13 residues. With 9 bases clipped from V and 1 base from J, the junction kept 4 bases outside the gene matches. CDR3 in DNA: TGTGCCATAGCCGCGGGGGGCACAGATACGCAGTATTTT. It codes for CAIAAGGTDTQYF.

The chain uses TRBV27 and TRBJ2-5; 7 nucleotides agree with TRBD1. Germline V lookup: CDR1 MNHEY, CDR2 SMNVEV (reference sequence). This CDR3 has 13 residues. J lost 6 bases, V lost 3 bases, and 4 bases had no gene match. The CDR3 bases are TGTGCCAGCAGTTTGACAGGGCAAAAGACCCAGTACTTC. This sequence encodes CASSLTGQKTQYF.

This rearrangement joins TRBV1 to TRBJ1-3; the DNA was not used to check the table's D call, TRBD1. TRBV1 is noted as a pseudogene. The CDR3 contains 19 residues. The CDR3 reads CTSSQRGQVTPISGNTIYF. Here the CDR3 DNA reads TGCACCAGCAGCCAACGGGGACAGGTGACCCCCATCTCTGGAAACACCATATATTTT.

The V gene is TRBV4-2, the J gene TRBJ1-1; no definite D call. The CDR3 totals 13 residues. CDR1 and CDR2 from the germline V gene are LGHNA and YNFKEQ. V was shortened by 1 base and J by 1 base, with 4 bases between the two germline ends. This chain's CDR3 is CASSQGPNTEAFF. The DNA of the CDR3 is TGTGCCAGCAGCCAAGGACCGAACACTGAAGCTTTCTTT.

The V gene is TRBV7-9, the J gene TRBJ2-3; no definite D call. Germline V gene sequence: CDR1 SEHNR, CDR2 FQNEAQ (reference sequence). Trimming took off 5 bases at V and 6 bases at J, with 18 bases between the two ends. The CDR3 consists of 15 residues. In DNA, the CDR3 is TGTGCCAGCAGCCCCCCGACACTAAATGGGGATACGCAGTATTTT. This gives the protein CASSPPTLNGDTQYF.

The chain uses TRBV6-6 and TRBJ2-2, with a weak D call TRBD1 (5 bases). This CDR3 comprises 14 residues. Germline values: CDR1 MNHNY, CDR2 SVGAGI (reference sequence). V was shortened by 2 bases and J by 5 bases, with 9 bases between the two germline ends. The CDR3 DNA reads as TGTGCCAGCAGTTACCGGACACCGACCGGGGAGCTGTTTTTT. It yields the protein CASSYRTPTGELFF.

This clone was seen only a few times. The rearrangement uses TRBV27 and TRBJ1-2, with D perhaps matching TRBD1 (6 bases). The CDR3 runs 15 residues. Germline CDR1 is MNHEY and CDR2 is SMNVEV (reference sequence). Trimming left V 1 base short and J 3 bases short, with 12 bases between. The DNA of the CDR3 is TGTGCCAGCAGTTTATTCCCCAGGGGTTACTATGGCTACACCTTC. Protein sequence: CASSLFPRGYYGYTF.

The chain employs TRBV27 and TRBJ2-7; 7 nucleotides line up with TRBD1. Germline lookup yields CDR1 MNHEY and CDR2 SMNVEV (reference sequence). Trimming cost V 5 bases and J 3 bases; bases outside gene matches: 7. This CDR3 is built from 14 residues. The chain's CDR3 is CASSLTGTDYEQYF. CDR3 in DNA: TGTGCCAGCAGTCTAACCGGGACAGACTACGAGCAGTACTTC.